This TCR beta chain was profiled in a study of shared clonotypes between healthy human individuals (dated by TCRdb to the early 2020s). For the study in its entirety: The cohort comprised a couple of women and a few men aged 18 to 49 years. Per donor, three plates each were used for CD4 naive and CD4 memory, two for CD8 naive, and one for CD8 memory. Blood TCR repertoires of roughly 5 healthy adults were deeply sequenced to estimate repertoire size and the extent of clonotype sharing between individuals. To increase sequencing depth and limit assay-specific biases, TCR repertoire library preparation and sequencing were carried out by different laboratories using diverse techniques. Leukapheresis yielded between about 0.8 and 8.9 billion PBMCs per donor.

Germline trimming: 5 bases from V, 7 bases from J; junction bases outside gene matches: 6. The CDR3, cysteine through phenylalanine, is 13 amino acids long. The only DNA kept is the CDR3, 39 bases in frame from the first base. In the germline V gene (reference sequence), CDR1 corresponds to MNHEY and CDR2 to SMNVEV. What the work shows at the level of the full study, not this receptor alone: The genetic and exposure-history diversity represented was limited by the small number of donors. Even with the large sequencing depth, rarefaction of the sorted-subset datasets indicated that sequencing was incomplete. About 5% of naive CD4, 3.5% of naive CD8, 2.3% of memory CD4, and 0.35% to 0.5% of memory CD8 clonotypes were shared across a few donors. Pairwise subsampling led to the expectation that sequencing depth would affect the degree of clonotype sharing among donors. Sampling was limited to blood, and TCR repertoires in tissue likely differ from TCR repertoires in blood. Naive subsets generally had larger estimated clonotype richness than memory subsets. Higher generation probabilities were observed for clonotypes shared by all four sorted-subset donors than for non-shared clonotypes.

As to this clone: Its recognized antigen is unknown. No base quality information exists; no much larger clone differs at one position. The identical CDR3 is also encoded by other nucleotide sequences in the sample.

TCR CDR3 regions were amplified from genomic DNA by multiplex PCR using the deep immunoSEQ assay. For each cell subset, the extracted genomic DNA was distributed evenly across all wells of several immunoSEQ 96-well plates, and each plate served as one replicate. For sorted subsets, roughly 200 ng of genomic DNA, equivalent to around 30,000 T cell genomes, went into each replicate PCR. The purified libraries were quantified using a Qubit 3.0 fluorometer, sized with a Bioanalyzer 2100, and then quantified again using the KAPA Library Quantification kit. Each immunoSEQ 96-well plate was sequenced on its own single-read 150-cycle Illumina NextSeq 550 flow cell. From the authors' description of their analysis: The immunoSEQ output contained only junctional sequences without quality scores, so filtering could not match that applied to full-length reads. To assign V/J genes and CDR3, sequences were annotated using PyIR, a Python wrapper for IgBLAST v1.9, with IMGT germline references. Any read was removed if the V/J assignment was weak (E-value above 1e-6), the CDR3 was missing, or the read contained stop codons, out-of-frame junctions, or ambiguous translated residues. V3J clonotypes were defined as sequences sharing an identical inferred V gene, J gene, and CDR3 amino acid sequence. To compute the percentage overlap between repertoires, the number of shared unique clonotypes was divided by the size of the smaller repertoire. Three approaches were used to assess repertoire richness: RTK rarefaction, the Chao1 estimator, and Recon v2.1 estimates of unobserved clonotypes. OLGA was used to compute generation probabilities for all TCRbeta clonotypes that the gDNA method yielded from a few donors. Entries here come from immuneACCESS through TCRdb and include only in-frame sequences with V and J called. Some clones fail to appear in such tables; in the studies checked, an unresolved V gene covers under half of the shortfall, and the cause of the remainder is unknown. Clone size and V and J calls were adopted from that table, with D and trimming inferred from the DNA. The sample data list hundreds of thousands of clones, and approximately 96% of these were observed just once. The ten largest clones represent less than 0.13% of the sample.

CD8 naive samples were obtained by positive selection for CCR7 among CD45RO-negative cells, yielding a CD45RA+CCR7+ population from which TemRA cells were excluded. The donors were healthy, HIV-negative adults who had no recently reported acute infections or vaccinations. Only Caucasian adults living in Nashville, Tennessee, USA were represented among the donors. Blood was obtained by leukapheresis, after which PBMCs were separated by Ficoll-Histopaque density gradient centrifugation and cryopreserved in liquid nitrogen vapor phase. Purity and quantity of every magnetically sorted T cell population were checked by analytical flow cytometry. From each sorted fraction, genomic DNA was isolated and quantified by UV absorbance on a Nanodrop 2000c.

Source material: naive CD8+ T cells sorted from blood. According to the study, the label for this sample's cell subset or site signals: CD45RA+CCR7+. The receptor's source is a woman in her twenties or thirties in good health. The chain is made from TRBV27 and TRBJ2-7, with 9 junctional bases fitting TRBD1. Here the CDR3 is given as CASSPGTGREQYF. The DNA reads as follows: TGTGCCAGCAGTCCCGGGACAGGGCGGGAGCAGTACTTC.